This T cell receptor beta chain emerged from a study of blood T cells in healthy people across ages. CDR3 length: 14 residues. J gave up 4 bases and V 3 bases, and 5 bases lay outside the gene matches. Germline V CDR1 and CDR2: SGHAT, FQNNGV. The authors ran a second PCR of roughly 6 to 11 cycles using a sample-barcoded 5' primer and a J-beta primer mix. TCRdb itself ran the 5' RACE reads through MiXCR, one entry per CDR3 protein. The table lists 1.5 million to 2 million distinct CDR3 sequences, 49% of them singletons. This clonotype was counted between two and nine times. The chain is built from TRBV11-2 and TRBJ1-1, with 7 positions matching TRBD1. The specimen sequenced was blood. The receptor was derived from a middle-aged woman in good health. The CDR3 sequence is CASSFRGGGTEAFF. The CDR3 nucleotides are TGTGCCAGCAGCTTTCGAGGGGGCGGCACTGAAGCTTTCTTT.